Listed here are 32 T cell receptor beta chains from one sample, sequenced in a study of cytomegalovirus exposure and HLA in healthy donors. Primers: 60 Vbeta forward and 13 Jbeta reverse. The table came from immunoSEQ multiplex PCR; TCRdb's copy has only in-frame clones and leaves some out. The table records approximately 300,000 clones, about 80% of them present only once. Material for sequencing was PBMCs. These receptors all come from a girl aged 2 to 10 in good health and CMV-seronegative.

The chain combines TRBV15 with TRBJ2-5; 8 bases agree with TRBD2. J lost 4 bases, V lost 0 bases, and 10 bases had no gene match. The CDR3 loop spans 17 amino acids. Germline loops: CDR1 LNHNV, CDR2 YYDKDF (reference sequence). DNA of the CDR3: TGTGCCACCAGCAGAGATGGGACTAGTTGGGGGGGAGAGACCCAGTACTTC. Its translation is CATSRDGTSWGGETQYF.

The gene calls are TRBV29-1 and TRBJ2-3, with 14 bases that match TRBD2. V dropped 7 bases and J dropped 4; count of bases not matched to a gene: 4. Germline CDR1 is SQVTM and CDR2 is ANQGSEA. The CDR3 runs to 14 residues. DNA of the CDR3: TGCAGCGCTAGACTAGCGGGAGGGGCAGATACGCAGTATTTT. Residues: CSARLAGGADTQYF.

The rearrangement joins TRBV5-1 to TRBJ2-1, with 9 bases aligning to TRBD1. The length of the CDR3 is 17 residues. Germline lookup yields CDR1 SGHRS and CDR2 YFSETQ. V lost 0 bases and J lost 10; bases outside the gene matches: 14. The CDR3: CASSLATWDRAFREQFF. The CDR3 region has the DNA TGCGCCAGCAGCTTGGCCACCTGGGACAGGGCGTTCAGGGAGCAGTTCTTC.

This clone has more than one count but fewer than ten. This sequence joins TRBV2 and TRBJ2-2, with 12 bases matching TRBD1. This CDR3 contains 14 residues. V gave up 9 bases and J gave up 7 bases; unmatched junction bases: 6. Germline loops: CDR1 SNHLY, CDR2 FYNNEI. The DNA for the CDR3 is TGTGCCAGTGTGGGACAGGGGGCCGTCGGGGAGCTGTTTTTT. Protein: CASVGQGAVGELFF.

This clone was seen just once. The genes are TRBV7-2 and TRBJ1-2; D is unresolved. The V gene lost 1 base and the J gene lost 5 bases, with 11 bases spanning the gap. CDR3 size: 14 residues. Germline CDR1 and CDR2: SGHTA and FQGNSA. The CDR3 is CASSLERVGYGYTF. CDR3 sequence (DNA): TGTGCCAGCAGCTTAGAACGGGTTGGGTATGGCTACACCTTC.

The CDR3 sequence: CASRTNLDRNRMNTEAFF. Written as DNA, the CDR3 is TGTGCCAGCAGAACAAACCTAGACAGGAATAGGATGAACACTGAAGCTTTCTTT. The chain couples TRBV28 to TRBJ1-1; possible D gene TRBD1, 6 bases. CDR1 is MDHEN, CDR2 SYDVKM, per germline. The CDR3 is 18 residues long. Deletions cut 6 bases from V and 0 bases from J, with 23 bases between.

This sequence joins TRBV7-2 and TRBJ1-2, with 7 nucleotides matching TRBD1. CDR3 size: 14 residues. Germline-derived CDR1 and CDR2 are SGHTA and FQGNSA. V dropped 1 base and J dropped 5; count of bases not matched to a gene: 4. DNA of the CDR3: TGTGCCAGCAGCTTAGATGGACAGGCATATGGCTACACCTTC. It translates to CASSLDGQAYGYTF.

The genes are TRBV9 and TRBJ1-2, with TRBD1 matching over 10 bases. V shed 0 bases, J shed 4 bases, and the junction held 9 bases outside the gene matches. CDR1 is SGDLS and CDR2 is YYNGEE in the germline V gene. The CDR3 runs to 17 residues. Written as DNA, the CDR3 is TGTGCCAGCAGCGTAGCTACTGACAGGGGGCGCTTCTATGGCTACACCTTC. As protein: CASSVATDRGRFYGYTF.

The sample holds one count of this clone. This rearrangement joins TRBV10-3 to TRBJ2-1, with TRBD2 identical over 9 bases. The CDR3 runs 14 residues. Germline values: CDR1 ENHRY, CDR2 SYGVKD. Trimming took 11 bases from V and 4 from J; bases not matched to a gene: 9. DNA of the CDR3: TGTGCCGGGGGGCGGGGGGGGCTTTACAATGAGCAGTTCTTC. Protein: CAGGRGGLYNEQFF.

This clone has a handful of counts. The chain is built from TRBV7-8 and TRBJ1-5; the D gene is possibly TRBD1 (6 bases). V was shortened by 5 bases and J by 3 bases, with 14 bases between the two germline ends. Looked up from germline, CDR1 is SGHVS and CDR2 is FQNEAQ. The CDR3 runs 15 residues. CDR3 in amino acids: CASSPRQGTNQPQHF. The CDR3 nucleotides are TGTGCCAGCAGCCCAAGGCAGGGGACCAATCAGCCCCAGCATTTT.

The table lists this clone with a count of one. The rearrangement uses TRBV30 and TRBJ1-2; 7 nucleotides line up with TRBD1. The germline CDR1 and CDR2 sequences are GTSNPN and SVGIG (reference sequence). The CDR3 has 13 amino acids. The ends lost 4 bases at V and 3 bases at J; junction bases unmatched: 5. The CDR3, as DNA: TGTGCCTGGAACAGACAGGGCCACTATGGCTACACCTTC. Residues: CAWNRQGHYGYTF.

This clone was found a few times. The rearrangement uses TRBV28 and TRBJ2-1; 7 nucleotides line up with TRBD1. J was trimmed by 4 bases and V by 8 bases; bases with no gene match: 5. The germline V gene has CDR1 MDHEN and CDR2 SYDVKM. This CDR3 comprises 13 residues. CDR3 loop: CASQGQSYNEQFF. The CDR3 DNA is TGTGCCAGCCAGGGACAGTCTTACAATGAGCAGTTCTTC.

The chain links TRBV6-6 to TRBJ2-3; D is ambiguous. The length of the CDR3 is 9 residues. Germline loops: CDR1 MNHNY, CDR2 SVGAGI (reference sequence). Trimming left V 8 bases short and J 12 bases short, with 9 bases between. In nucleotides, the CDR3 is TGTGCCAGCGGAGCCCCCCAGTATTTT. It yields the protein CASGAPQYF.

This clone appeared once. This chain uses TRBV11-3 with TRBJ1-6; the match to TRBD1 covers 8 bases. The CDR3 consists of 13 residues. The germline V gene encodes CDR1 SGHNT and CDR2 YENEEA. The J segment lost 15 bases and the V segment lost 5 bases, leaving 9 bases of the junction unmatched. CDR3 sequence reads: CASSKGTGSFLHF. For the CDR3, the DNA is TGTGCCAGCAGCAAGGGGACAGGTAGTTTCCTCCACTTT.

The chain joins TRBV4-2 to TRBJ2-1; 9 bases map to TRBD1. This CDR3 region has 16 residues. The J segment lost 10 bases and the V segment lost 1 base, leaving 11 bases of the junction unmatched. Germline V lookup: CDR1 LGHNA, CDR2 YNFKEQ. As DNA, the CDR3 is TGTGCCAGCAGCCAAGTTTTCCCACAGGGGGCGATGGAGCAGTTCTTC. It is translated as CASSQVFPQGAMEQFF.

As for this clone: The sample carries other DNA sequences with the same CDR3. J is TRBJ2-7 and V is TRBV28, with TRBD1 as a possible D gene (5 bases). Trimming cost V 4 bases and J 4 bases, with 8 bases left between them. This CDR3 has 12 residues. Germline V gene lookup returns CDR1 MDHEN and CDR2 SYDVKM. CDR3 nucleotide sequence: TGTGCCAGCAGTTGGGGCGTATACGAGCAGTACTTC. This encodes CASSWGVYEQYF.

This clone came up a few times. V is TRBV6-5 and J is TRBJ1-6; D is unclear. V was pared by 3 bases and J by 10 bases, with 13 bases between. The CDR3 spans 14 residues. Germline assignment: CDR1 MNHEY and CDR2 SVGAGI. CDR3 amino acids: CASSYSVRTSPLHF. CDR3 bases: TGTGCCAGCAGTTATAGCGTTCGGACCTCACCCCTCCACTTT.

CDR3 coding DNA: TGTGCCAGCAGCTTGGTCTCCAGAAGATCCTACAATGAGCAGTTCTTC. This sequence encodes CASSLVSRRSYNEQFF. The chain uses TRBV5-5 and TRBJ2-1; no clear D. CDR1 SGHKS and CDR2 YYEKEE come from the germline V gene (reference sequence). V was clipped by 0 bases and J by 1 base, with 11 bases between them. The CDR3 consists of 16 residues. Full variable domain (outside the CDR3, taken from reference TRBV5-5 and TRBJ2-1): DAGVTQSPTHLIKTRGQQVTLRCSPISGHKSVSWYQQVLGQGPQFIFQYYEKEERGRGNFPDRFSARQFPNYSSELNVNALLLGDSALYLCASSLVSRRSYNEQFFGPGTRLTVL.

Of note for this clone: One end of the junction is discordant with germline, which a read error may explain. V gene TRBV5-1 combines with J gene TRBJ2-3, with 11 bases that match TRBD2. The CDR3 is made up of 15 amino acids. Germline V gene lookup returns CDR1 SGHRS and CDR2 YFSETQ. CDR3 bases: TGCGCCAGCAGCGTTAGCGGGAGGGCCGGGGATACACAGTATTTT. Protein sequence: CASSVSGRAGDTQYF.

This chain uses TRBV30 with TRBJ1-2; D is ambiguous. This CDR3 has 11 residues. The V end lost 6 bases, the J end lost 5 bases, and 10 bases lay between the germline ends. The germline gives CDR1 GTSNPN, CDR2 SVGIG (reference sequence). The CDR3 nucleotides read TGTGCCTGCTCCCCGAGTTATGGCTACACCTTC. It encodes CACSPSYGYTF.

The chain uses TRBV7-3 and TRBJ2-1, with 7 bases that match TRBD2. The germline V gene encodes CDR1 SGHTA and CDR2 FQGTGA. V shed 2 bases, J shed 13 bases, and the junction held 5 bases outside the gene matches. This CDR3 spans 12 amino acids. The chain's CDR3 is CASSLGGDNQFF. In DNA form, the CDR3 reads TGTGCCAGCAGCTTAGGGGGGGATAACCAGTTCTTC.

This clone appeared a single time. This chain joins TRBV5-6 and TRBJ2-1; tentatively, D is TRBD2 (5 bases). CDR3 length: 14 residues. V lost 3 bases and J 4 bases, leaving 11 bases between the germline ends. The V gene's germline CDR1 is SGHDT and CDR2 YYEEEE. For the CDR3, the DNA is TGTGCCAGCAGCTATATGACGGGGTACAATGAGCAGTTCTTC. Amino acids: CASSYMTGYNEQFF.

The chain carries TRBV6-1 and TRBJ2-2; D uncertain. The CDR3 covers 11 residues. With 7 bases removed from V and 6 bases from J, the gap between germline ends came to 6 bases. The germline gives CDR1 MNHNS, CDR2 SASEGT. CDR3 bases: TGTGCCAGCACTCCCCCCGGGGAGCTGTTTTTT. It codes for CASTPPGELFF.

This clone was detected once. This sequence joins TRBV18 and TRBJ1-5; D gene unclear. Trimming shortened V by 3 bases and J by 5 bases, and 17 bases separated the two germline ends. This CDR3 has 16 residues. Germline CDR1 reads KGHSH; CDR2 reads LQKENI. For the CDR3, the DNA is TGTGCCAGCTCACCCGGGAGGACTACATATCATCAGCCCCAGCATTTT. Encoded protein: CASSPGRTTYHQPQHF.

The chain links TRBV28 to TRBJ2-7; TRBD2 is a possible D gene (5 bases). CDR1 MDHEN and CDR2 SYDVKM come from the germline V gene. This CDR3 has 13 residues. For the CDR3, the DNA is TGTGCATCGGGAACGTTGAGGGCCTACGAGCAGTACTTC. It is translated as CASGTLRAYEQYF.

The rearrangement uses TRBV6-6 and TRBJ2-1; tentatively, D is TRBD2 (6 bases). There are 14 residues in the CDR3. The germline V and J ends were trimmed by 7 bases and 5 bases, with 15 bases remaining between them. Germline CDR1 is MNHNY and CDR2 is SVGAGI (reference sequence). This CDR3 is CASKGGPGNNEQFF. Written as DNA, the CDR3 is TGTGCCAGCAAAGGAGGGCCAGGGAACAATGAGCAGTTCTTC.

This rearrangement joins TRBV4-1 to TRBJ2-7; TRBD1 is a possible D gene (5 bases). This CDR3 comprises 15 residues. Trimming cost V 3 bases and J 4 bases, with 16 bases left between them. Per the germline V gene, CDR1 is MGHRA and CDR2 is YSYEKL. The chain's CDR3 is CASSQVRAGWYEQYF. DNA for the CDR3: TGCGCCAGCAGCCAGGTACGGGCAGGGTGGTACGAGCAGTACTTC.

A few counts support this clone. V gene TRBV9 combines with J gene TRBJ2-3, with D unclear. V was pared by 1 base and J by 0 bases, with 6 bases between. This CDR3 has 14 residues. CDR1 is SGDLS and CDR2 is YYNGEE in the germline V gene. CDR3 coding DNA: TGTGCCAGCAGCGTAAGGCGGAGCACAGATACGCAGTATTTT. Translation gives CASSVRRSTDTQYF.

The chain links TRBV25-1 to TRBJ2-3; 7 bases line up with TRBD2. With V trimmed by 8 bases and J by 5 bases, 7 bases remained unmatched. CDR3 length: 13 residues. Germline CDR1 MGHDK, CDR2 SYGVNS. The CDR3 region is CASGTSGGDTQYF. DNA of the CDR3: TGTGCCAGCGGGACTTCGGGGGGAGATACGCAGTATTTT.

V and J are TRBV30 and TRBJ1-1; the D is unclear. The CDR3 consists of 12 residues. CDR1 is GTSNPN and CDR2 is SVGIG in the germline V gene (reference sequence). Trimming stripped 7 bases from V and 0 bases from J, with 9 bases between. The CDR3 spells CASRRLNTEAFF. The CDR3 DNA reads TGTGCCTCTAGACGGTTGAACACTGAAGCTTTCTTT.

The chain carries TRBV4-1 and TRBJ2-7; 8 bases match TRBD2. V shed 0 bases, J shed 3 bases, and the junction held 4 bases outside the gene matches. CDR3 length: 15 amino acids. Germline V gives CDR1 MGHRA, CDR2 YSYEKL. DNA for the CDR3: TGCGCCAGCAGCCAAGATCCGCGGGGGGTCTACGAGCAGTACTTC. This gives the protein CASSQDPRGVYEQYF.

As concerns this clone: Likely a read error: the CDR3 ends without its conserved phenylalanine or tryptophan. The limits of the CDR3 on the DNA are not certain, so only TCRdb's listed CDR3 is given. The chain is built from TRBV20-1 and TRBJ1-2; the listed D gene, TRBD1, was not tested against the DNA. From germline, CDR1 is DFQATT and CDR2 SNEGSKA (reference sequence). The CDR3 region is 11 residues in length, termini included. The CDR3 reads CSAPRYSENLV.